The table lists the clone carrying this T cell receptor (beta chain) with a few counts. This sample is drawn from a study of control samples from healthy donors and cancer patients. Data came from immunoSEQ multiplex PCR; TCRdb stores just in-frame clones and leaves some out. The table records around 42,000 clones, 70% to 90% of them present only once. This TCR came from a man aged 60 to 69 in good health. Sequenced input: blood.

This CDR3 is CSARTASREKLFF. DNA of the CDR3: TGCAGCGCACGGACGGCTTCGAGGGAAAAACTGTTTTTT. The chain links TRBV29-1 to TRBJ1-4, with D unclear. V lost 7 bases and J lost 8, with 17 bases in between. The CDR3 is 13 residues long. Germline V lookup: CDR1 SQVTM, CDR2 ANQGSEA. Full variable domain (outside the CDR3, taken from reference TRBV29-1 and TRBJ1-4): SAVISQKPSRDICQRGTSLTIQCQVDSQVTMMFWYRQQPGQSLTLIATANQGSEATYESGFVIDKFPISRPNLTFSTLTVSNMSPEDSSIYLCSARTASREKLFFGSGTQLSVL.